This is a list of T cell receptor beta chains from one sample in a study of blood T cell repertoires in COVID-19. The table came from immunoSEQ multiplex PCR; TCRdb's copy has only in-frame clones and leaves some out. The table shows 130,000 or so clones, with roughly 75% occurring only once. The sequencing sample was made of peripheral blood. Receptors originate from a man in his sixties with active or convalescent COVID-19. The CDR3 runs from the conserved cysteine through the conserved F or W. Fields, in order: D gene, J gene, V gene, clone size, CDR3 protein, CDR3 DNA. The D gene is left open where the match is weak. Clone size is given for some rows only: seen once, a few or many times, or a class if the clone is expanded.

>-|TRBJ1-5|TRBV10-3|once
CAISDNRAYSNQPQHF
TGTGCCATCAGTGATAACAGGGCGTATAGCAATCAGCCCCAGCATTTT
>-|TRBJ2-2|TRBV11-2|-
CASSLRSGGGTGELFF
TGTGCCAGCAGCTTAAGGAGCGGAGGTGGGACCGGGGAGCTGTTTTTT
>-|TRBJ2-7|TRBV7-2|-
CASSFRRTAYEQYF
TGTGCCAGCAGCTTCCGACGGACAGCCTACGAGCAGTACTTC
>TRBD1|TRBJ2-5|TRBV29-1|-
CSVEEGDRPTKGQETQYF
TGCAGCGTTGAAGAGGGGGACAGGCCAACGAAGGGCCAAGAGACCCAGTACTTC
>TRBD1|TRBJ1-5|TRBV6-5|-
CATTSRGQSNQPQHF
TGTGCCACCACCTCCCGGGGACAGAGCAATCAGCCCCAGCATTTT
>TRBD1|TRBJ1-6|TRBV19|-
CASNPTGGANSPLHF
TGTGCCAGTAACCCCACAGGGGGCGCGAATTCACCCCTCCACTTT
>TRBD2|TRBJ2-1|TRBV19|-
CASRTYGTSGLGEQFF
TGTGCCAGTAGAACGTATGGGACTAGCGGTCTCGGTGAGCAGTTCTTC
>TRBD1|TRBJ2-7|TRBV2|-
CASSEASGGEQYF
TGTGCCAGCAGTGAAGCGTCAGGGGGCGAGCAGTACTTC
>-|TRBJ1-1|TRBV9|-
CASSVGAGLVTEAFF
TGTGCCAGCAGCGTAGGGGCAGGGCTTGTCACTGAAGCTTTCTTT
>TRBD2|TRBJ2-5|TRBV3-1/TRBV3-2|-
CASSPGLAQETQYF
TGTGCCAGCAGCCCGGGACTAGCCCAAGAGACCCAGTACTTC
>TRBD2|TRBJ2-1|TRBV7-2|-
CASSVGTSGRVSYNEQFF
TGTGCCAGCAGCGTCGGGACTAGCGGGAGGGTCTCCTACAATGAGCAGTTCTTC
>-|TRBJ2-2|TRBV6-5|-
CASSYWRTGELFF
TGTGCCAGCAGTTATTGGCGGACCGGGGAGCTGTTTTTT
>-|TRBJ2-5|TRBV28|-
CASSQLRETGETQYF
TGTGCCAGCAGTCAGCTCCGGGAGACGGGGGAGACCCAGTACTTC
>-|TRBJ2-1|TRBV12-3/TRBV12-4|-
CASSTGTGYTQFF
TGTGCCAGCAGTACGGGTACTGGATATACTCAGTTCTTC
>TRBD2|TRBJ2-2|TRBV7-2|-
CASSPLASGITGELFF
TGTGCCAGCAGCCCCTTAGCCAGCGGGATCACCGGGGAGCTGTTTTTT
>-|TRBJ2-7|TRBV6-2/TRBV6-3|-
CASSSDIYSYEQYF
TGTGCCAGCAGTTCGGACATCTACTCCTACGAGCAGTACTTC
>-|TRBJ2-7|TRBV6-5|-
CASSDGGTSSYEQYF
TGTGCCAGCAGCGACGGGGGGACATCTTCGTACGAGCAGTACTTC
>-|TRBJ2-7|TRBV10-3|once
CAIRWQGGQYF
TGTGCCATCAGATGGCAAGGGGGGCAGTACTTC